This T cell receptor (beta chain) was obtained from a study of early T cells in non-severe SARS-CoV-2 infection. Study-level background: Sequencing used unsorted whole-blood bulk RNA, so chains lack pairing.

Study-wide results and caveats: Anti-spike CD8 responses were favored by VDJdb matching, which missed private and CD4 specificities.

TCRdb passed the 5' RACE reads through MiXCR, listing each CDR3 protein once. This sample carries tens of thousands of distinct CDR3 sequences, 9.5% to 15% of them seen once, and the ten largest clones take roughly 2.5%. The trim removed 5 bases at V and 2 bases at J, leaving 8 bases unmatched. This CDR3 spans 15 amino acids. Per the germline V gene, CDR1 is LNHDA and CDR2 is SQIVND (reference sequence). This clonotype was seen more than once but under ten times. The antigen is unknown. This receptor was obtained from an adult who was a healthcare worker with PCR-confirmed SARS-CoV-2 infection or an uninfected control (not recorded which). The material sequenced was whole blood, taken at baseline. The rearrangement uses TRBV19 and TRBJ2-5; 7 bases line up with TRBD1. DNA for the CDR3: TGTGCCAGTAGTGCTCTGGACAGGAGACAAGAGACCCAGTACTTC. Translated, it gives CASSALDRRQETQYF.